Detailed here is one T cell receptor (beta chain). This clonotype was counted only a few times. Its target antigen remains unknown. No base-level quality is on record; no much larger clone is a single base apart. The data originate from a study of T cell repertoires in cytomegalovirus infection (dated by TCRdb to the late 2010s). In the study overall: Recently identified HLA-C-restricted CMV epitopes, whose presentation resists viral immunomodulation, were targeted by peptide stimulations together with well-studied HLA-B-restricted epitopes. The HLA type of each donor mattered for the analysis, because public TCR beta signatures pointed to carriage of CMV infection along with the matching HLA type.

The sample's treatment or condition, from its label and the paper: in vitro stimulation with specific CMV peptide epitopes to enrich CMV-specific T cells. Results the study describes overall, beyond this receptor: In the ex vivo response, HLA-C-restricted CMV-specific TCR beta clonotypes were dominant, and in two of eight donors the single most frequent clonotype came from this HLA-C-restricted group. Carriers of CMV infection plus the relevant HLA type were discriminated by the cumulative frequency of public TCR beta family members in the study cohort and in an independent 352-donor cohort.

The data were produced on an Illumina HiSeq 1500. TCRdb reran the public reads through fastp at Q25 and MiXCR, keeping productive beta chains. Each record represents a unique CDR3 protein, reported with the most common genes and DNA among its rows. This sample holds roughly 800,000 distinct CDR3 sequences; about 28% were observed only once. The ten largest clones represent less than 15% of the sample. Here the sequenced sample was cultured CD8+ T cells from PBMCs, taken from culture after CMV antigen stimulation. This receptor was identified in a human donor in good health (CMV status not recorded). Some clones in this sample may be carry-over from other donors' samples.

The CDR3 reads CASSLEGGQDGYTF. The sequenced DNA is TGTGCCAGCAGCTTAGAGGGGGGGCAGGATGGCTACACCTTC. This sequence uses TRBV7-9 and TRBJ1-2; possibly the D gene is TRBD1, per 6 matching bases. The V and J ends are trimmed by 1 base and 6 bases, leaving 12 bases between them. For CDR1 and CDR2, the germline V gene (reference sequence) lists SEHNR and FQNEAQ. The CDR3 holds 14 amino acids from the cysteine to the phenylalanine. Only the CDR3 DNA stays, 42 bases, in frame from base 1.